This T cell receptor (beta chain) emerged from a study of T cell responses to AZD1222 COVID-19 vaccine. Study findings and constraints: At 160-218 and 743-854, vaccine-associated CD4 TCRs were dominant, and they spanned spike. Clonal diversity was possibly underestimated; the donors were predominantly white British and more often female. Epitopes outside B.1.351 and B.1.1.7 mutated regions reportedly drew nearly half of spike TCRs.

Comment on this clone: As yet, its antigen is unknown.

The assay was immunoSEQ multiplex PCR, and TCRdb's table has in-frame clones only and misses some. The top ten hold 2% to 3% of the sample, which has roughly 100,000 clones, roughly 88% seen once. V lost 4 bases to trimming and J lost 7 bases; unmatched junction nucleotides: 19. The CDR3 consists of 18 residues. The V gene's germline CDR1 is KGHSH and CDR2 LQKENI. The sequence came from an adult in good health. Sequencing was performed on peripheral blood, taken on day 0 of AZD1222 vaccination. V is TRBV18 and J is TRBJ1-2; 9 bases map to TRBD1. CDR3 coding DNA: TGTGCCAGCTCACTACAAATTAGACCGGGACAGGGATTTCTTGGCTACACCTTC. Residues: CASSLQIRPGQGFLGYTF.